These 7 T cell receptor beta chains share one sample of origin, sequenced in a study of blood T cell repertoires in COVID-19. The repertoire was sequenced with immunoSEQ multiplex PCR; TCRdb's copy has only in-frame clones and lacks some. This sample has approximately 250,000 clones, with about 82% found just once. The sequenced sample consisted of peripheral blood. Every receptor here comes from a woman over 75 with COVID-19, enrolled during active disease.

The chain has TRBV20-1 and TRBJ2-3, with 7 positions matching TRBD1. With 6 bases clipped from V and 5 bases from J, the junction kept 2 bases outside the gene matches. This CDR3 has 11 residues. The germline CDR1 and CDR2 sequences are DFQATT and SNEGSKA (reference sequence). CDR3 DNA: TGCAGTGCCTGGACAGGAGATACGCAGTATTTT. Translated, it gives CSAWTGDTQYF.

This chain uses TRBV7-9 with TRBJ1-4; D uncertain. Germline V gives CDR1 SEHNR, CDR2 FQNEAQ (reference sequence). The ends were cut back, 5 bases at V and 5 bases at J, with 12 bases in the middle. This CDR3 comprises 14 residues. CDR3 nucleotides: TGTGCCAGCAGCCCCGGGTCCAAAAATGAAAAACTGTTTTTT. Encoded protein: CASSPGSKNEKLFF. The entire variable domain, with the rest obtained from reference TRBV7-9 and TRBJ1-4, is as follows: DTGVSQNPRHKITKRGQNVTFRCDPISEHNRLYWYRQTLGQGPEFLTYFQNEAQLEKSRLLSDRFSAERPKGSFSTLEIQRTEQGDSAMYLCASSPGSKNEKLFFGSGTQLSVL.

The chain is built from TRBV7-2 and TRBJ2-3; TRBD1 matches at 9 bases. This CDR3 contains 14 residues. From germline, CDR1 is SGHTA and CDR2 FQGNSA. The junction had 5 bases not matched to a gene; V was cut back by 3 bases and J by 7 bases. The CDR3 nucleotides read TGTGCCAGCAGCTTGGCGACAGGGGGAAATACGCAGTATTTT. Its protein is CASSLATGGNTQYF.

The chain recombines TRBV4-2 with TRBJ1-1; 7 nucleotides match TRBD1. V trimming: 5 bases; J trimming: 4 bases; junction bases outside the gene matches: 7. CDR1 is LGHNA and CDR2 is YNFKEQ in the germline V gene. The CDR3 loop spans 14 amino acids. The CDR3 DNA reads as TGTGCCAGCAGCACACAGGGGCTTAGCACTGAAGCTTTCTTT. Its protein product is CASSTQGLSTEAFF.

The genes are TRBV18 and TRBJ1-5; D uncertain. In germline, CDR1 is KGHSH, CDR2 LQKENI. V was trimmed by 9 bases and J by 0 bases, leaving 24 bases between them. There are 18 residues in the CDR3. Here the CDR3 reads CARLRMAVVPYSNQPQHF. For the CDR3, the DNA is TGTGCCAGGCTCCGGATGGCGGTAGTCCCGTATAGCAATCAGCCCCAGCATTTT.

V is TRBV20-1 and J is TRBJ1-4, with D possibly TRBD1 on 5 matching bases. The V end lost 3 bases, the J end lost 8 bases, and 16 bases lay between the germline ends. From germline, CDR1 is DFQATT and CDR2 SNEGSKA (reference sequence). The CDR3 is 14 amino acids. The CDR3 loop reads CSASSSSGNEKLFF. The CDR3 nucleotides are TGCAGTGCTAGTTCTTCGTCAGGGAACGAAAAACTGTTTTTT.

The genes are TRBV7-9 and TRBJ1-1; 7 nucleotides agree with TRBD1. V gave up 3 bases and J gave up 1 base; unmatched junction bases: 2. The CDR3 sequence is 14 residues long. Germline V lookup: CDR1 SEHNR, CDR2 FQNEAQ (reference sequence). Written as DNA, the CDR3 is TGTGCCAGCAGCTTTAAGGGGGCGAACACTGAAGCTTTCTTT. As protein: CASSFKGANTEAFF.